The TCR beta chain under discussion was sequenced for a study of siplizumab effects on memory and regulatory T cells. A remark on this clone: Its matching antigen is unknown.

Measured with immunoSEQ multiplex PCR; TCRdb has only the in-frame clones, and not every one. The table lists over 35,000 clones, about 90% of them singletons. Study outcomes and limitations: Of the proliferating CD4+ or CD8+ clones, roughly 75-95% lacked a naive or memory phenotype that could be assigned. The Treg-derived share of mappable alloreactive CD4+ clones averaged roughly 69% with siplizumab and roughly 28% in controls.

V gave up 6 bases and J gave up 3 bases, with 17 bases separating them. Germline assignment: CDR1 MNHEY and CDR2 SVGAGI. This CDR3 contains 15 residues. This receptor was identified in a human donor in good health. V is TRBV6-5 and J is TRBJ1-1, with D tentatively TRBD1 (5 bases). Sequencing was done on a sample of naive CD4+ T cells sorted from blood. CDR3 region: CASSRGGKRDTEAFF. In nucleotides, the CDR3 is TGTGCCAGCAGCCGCGGGGGGAAACGGGACACTGAAGCTTTCTTT.